This entry is about one TCR beta chain. What it binds is unknown. The CDR3 spans 15 residues. The germline V and J ends were trimmed by 2 bases and 7 bases, with 14 bases remaining between them. The germline gives CDR1 MNHNY, CDR2 SVGAGI (reference sequence). This sample was taken from a study of T cell responses to AZD1222 COVID-19 vaccine. Whole-study findings and limits: Sampling captured repertoires only after the peak T cell response. In a largely white British group with more females than males, clonal diversity was possibly underestimated.

The assay was immunoSEQ multiplex PCR, and TCRdb's table has in-frame clones only and misses some. The repertoire consists of some 160,000 clones, with roughly 90% occurring once and the leading ten covering 1.9%. The receptor was derived from an adult who received the AZD1222 COVID-19 vaccine. The gene calls are TRBV6-6 and TRBJ2-2; D is unclear. The source material was peripheral blood, sampled 28 days after the second AZD1222 dose. The CDR3 nucleotides read TGTGCCAGCAGTTACGATCAGGCGAACCACGGGGAGCTGTTTTTT. It encodes CASSYDQANHGELFF.